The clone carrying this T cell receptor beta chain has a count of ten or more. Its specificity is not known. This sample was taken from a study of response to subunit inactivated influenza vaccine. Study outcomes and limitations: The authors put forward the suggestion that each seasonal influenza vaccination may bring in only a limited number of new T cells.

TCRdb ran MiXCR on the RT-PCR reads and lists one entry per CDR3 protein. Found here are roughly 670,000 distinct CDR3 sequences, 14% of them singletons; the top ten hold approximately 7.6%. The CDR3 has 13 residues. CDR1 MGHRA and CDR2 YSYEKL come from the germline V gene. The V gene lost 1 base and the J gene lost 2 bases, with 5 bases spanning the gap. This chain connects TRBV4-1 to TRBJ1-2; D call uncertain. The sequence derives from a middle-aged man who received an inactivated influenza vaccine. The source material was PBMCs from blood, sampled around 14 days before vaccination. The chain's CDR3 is CASSQGQNYGYTF. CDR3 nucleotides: TGCGCCAGCAGCCAAGGGCAGAACTATGGCTACACCTTC.